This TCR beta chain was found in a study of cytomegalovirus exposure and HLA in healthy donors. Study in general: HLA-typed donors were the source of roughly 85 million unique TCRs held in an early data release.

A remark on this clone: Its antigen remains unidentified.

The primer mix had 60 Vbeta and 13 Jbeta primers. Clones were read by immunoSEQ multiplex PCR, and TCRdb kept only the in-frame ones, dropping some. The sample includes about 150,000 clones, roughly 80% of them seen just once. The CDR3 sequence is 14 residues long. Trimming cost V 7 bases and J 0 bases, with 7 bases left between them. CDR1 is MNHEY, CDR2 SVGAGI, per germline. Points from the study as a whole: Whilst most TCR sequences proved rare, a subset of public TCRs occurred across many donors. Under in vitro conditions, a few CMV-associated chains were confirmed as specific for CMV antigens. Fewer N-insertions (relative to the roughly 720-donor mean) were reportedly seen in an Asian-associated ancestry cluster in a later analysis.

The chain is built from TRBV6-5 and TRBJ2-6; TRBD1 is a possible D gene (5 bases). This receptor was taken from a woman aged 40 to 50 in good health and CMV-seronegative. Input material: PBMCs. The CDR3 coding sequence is TGTGCCAGCAAAGGACACTCTGGGGCCAACGTCCTGACTTTC. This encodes CASKGHSGANVLTF.